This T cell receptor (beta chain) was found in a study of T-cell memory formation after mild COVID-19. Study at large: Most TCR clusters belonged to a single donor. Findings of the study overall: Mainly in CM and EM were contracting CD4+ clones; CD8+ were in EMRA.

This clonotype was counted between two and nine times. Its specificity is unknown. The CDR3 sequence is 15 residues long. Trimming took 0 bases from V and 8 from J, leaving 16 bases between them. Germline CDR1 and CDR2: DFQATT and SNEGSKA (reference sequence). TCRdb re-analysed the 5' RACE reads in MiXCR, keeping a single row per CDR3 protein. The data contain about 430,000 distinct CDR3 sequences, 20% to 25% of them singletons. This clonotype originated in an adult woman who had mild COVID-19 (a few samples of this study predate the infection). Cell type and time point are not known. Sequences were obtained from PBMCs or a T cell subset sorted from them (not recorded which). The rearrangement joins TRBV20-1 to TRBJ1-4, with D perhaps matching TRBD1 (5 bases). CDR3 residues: CSARDTGEWAEKLFF. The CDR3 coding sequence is TGCAGTGCTAGAGATACGGGGGAATGGGCAGAAAAACTGTTTTTT.